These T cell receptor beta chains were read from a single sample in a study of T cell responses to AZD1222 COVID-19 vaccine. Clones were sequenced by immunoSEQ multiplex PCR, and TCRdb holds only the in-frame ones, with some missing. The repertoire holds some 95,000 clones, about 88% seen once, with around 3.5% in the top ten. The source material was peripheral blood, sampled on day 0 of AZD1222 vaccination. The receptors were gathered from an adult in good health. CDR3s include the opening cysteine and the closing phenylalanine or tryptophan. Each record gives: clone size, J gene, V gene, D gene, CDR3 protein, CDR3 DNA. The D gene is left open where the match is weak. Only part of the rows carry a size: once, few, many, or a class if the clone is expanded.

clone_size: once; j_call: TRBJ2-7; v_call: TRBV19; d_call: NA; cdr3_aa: CASSILRDSYEQYF; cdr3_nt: TGTGCCAGTAGTATCCTCCGGGACTCCTACGAGCAGTACTTC
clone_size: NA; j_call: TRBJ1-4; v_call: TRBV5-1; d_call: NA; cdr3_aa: CASKTETTNEKLFF; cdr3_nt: TGCGCCAGTAAGACAGAGACAACTAATGAAAAACTGTTTTTT
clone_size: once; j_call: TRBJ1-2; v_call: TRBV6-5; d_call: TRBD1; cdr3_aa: CASSTGDYGYTF; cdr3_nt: TGTGCCAGCAGTACAGGGGACTATGGCTACACCTTC
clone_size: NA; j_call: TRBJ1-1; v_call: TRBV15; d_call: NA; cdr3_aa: CATSRAVNTEAFF; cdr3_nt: TGTGCCACCAGCAGGGCGGTGAACACTGAAGCTTTCTTT
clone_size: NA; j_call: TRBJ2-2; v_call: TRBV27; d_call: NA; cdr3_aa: CASSRSPGGDTGELFF; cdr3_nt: TGTGCCAGCAGTAGATCGCCCGGTGGGGACACCGGGGAGCTGTTTTTT
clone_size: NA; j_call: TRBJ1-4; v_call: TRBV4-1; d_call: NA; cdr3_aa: CASSLGSTNEKLFF; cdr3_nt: TGCGCCAGCAGCCTAGGTTCAACTAATGAAAAACTGTTTTTT
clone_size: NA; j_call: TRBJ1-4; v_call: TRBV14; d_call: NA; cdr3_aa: CASSLNFGQGEKLFF; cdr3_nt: TGTGCCAGCAGCCTGAATTTCGGGCAGGGAGAAAAACTGTTTTTT
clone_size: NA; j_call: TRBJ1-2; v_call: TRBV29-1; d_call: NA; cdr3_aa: CSVETGSNYGYTF; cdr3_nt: TGCAGCGTTGAAACAGGGTCCAACTATGGCTACACCTTC
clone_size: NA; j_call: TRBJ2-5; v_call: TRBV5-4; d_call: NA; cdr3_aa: CASSLAGGETQYF; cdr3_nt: TGTGCCAGCAGCTTGGCTGGGGGAGAGACCCAGTACTTC
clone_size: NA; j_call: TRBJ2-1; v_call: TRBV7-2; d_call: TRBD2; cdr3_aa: CASSLGTSGVEQFF; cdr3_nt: TGTGCCAGCAGCTTAGGGACTAGCGGAGTTGAGCAGTTCTTC
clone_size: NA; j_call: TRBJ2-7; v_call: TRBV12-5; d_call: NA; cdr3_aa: CASGFRQSAVFRQYF; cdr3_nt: TGTGCTAGTGGTTTTCGACAGAGCGCCGTGTTCAGGCAGTACTTC
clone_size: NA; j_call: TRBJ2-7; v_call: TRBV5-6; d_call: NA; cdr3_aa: CASSLGIGAEQYF; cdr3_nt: TGTGCCAGCAGCTTGGGCATAGGGGCCGAGCAGTACTTC
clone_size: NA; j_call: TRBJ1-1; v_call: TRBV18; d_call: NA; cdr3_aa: CASTYGGATEAFF; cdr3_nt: TGTGCCAGCACCTACGGGGGCGCAACTGAAGCTTTCTTT
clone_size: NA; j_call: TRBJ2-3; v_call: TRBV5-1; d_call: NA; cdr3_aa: CASSLIDGRGTDTQYF; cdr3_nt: TGCGCCAGCAGCTTGATTGATGGCAGAGGCACAGATACGCAGTATTTT